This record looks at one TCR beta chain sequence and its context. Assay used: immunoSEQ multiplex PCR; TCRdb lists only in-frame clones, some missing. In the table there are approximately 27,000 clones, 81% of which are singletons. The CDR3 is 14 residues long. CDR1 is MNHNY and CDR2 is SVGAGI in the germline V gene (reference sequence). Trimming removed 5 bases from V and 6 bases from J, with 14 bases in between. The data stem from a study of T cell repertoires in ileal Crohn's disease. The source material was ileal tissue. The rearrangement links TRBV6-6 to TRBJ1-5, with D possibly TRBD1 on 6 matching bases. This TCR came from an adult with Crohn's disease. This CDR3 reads CASSPQGRSQPQHF. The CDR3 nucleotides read TGTGCCAGCAGTCCACAGGGTAGGAGTCAGCCCCAGCATTTT.